What follows are 14 T cell receptor beta chains derived from one specimen sequenced in a study of vaccination effects on CD4 cells after COVID-19. These receptors' targets are unknown. Assay used: immunoSEQ multiplex PCR; TCRdb lists only in-frame clones, some missing. The table shows around 44,000 clones, with approximately 82% occurring only once. Having been cultured for roughly 10 days, the cells underwent CD4+ T cell isolation. PCR-confirmed SARS-CoV-2 infection occurred in the person between March and December 2020. Participants each got two BNT162b2 or mRNA-1273 vaccine doses. The sequencing here drew on CD4+ T cells from PBMCs cultured without peptide, taken after COVID-19 vaccination. The receptor source for this set is a human donor who had a prior SARS-CoV-2 infection.

The chain has TRBV11-2 and TRBJ2-5; 12 bases align to TRBD2. V lost 6 bases to trimming and J lost 2 bases; unmatched junction nucleotides: 7. The germline V gene has CDR1 SGHAT and CDR2 FQNNGV. This CDR3 is 16 amino acids long. The CDR3 sequence is CASSRGLAGLQETQYF. Written as DNA, the CDR3 is TGTGCCAGCAGTCGAGGACTAGCGGGGCTGCAAGAGACCCAGTACTTC.

In this sample, this clone turned up once. The chain has TRBV4-2 and TRBJ2-3; 7 bases agree with TRBD2. The germline V gene has CDR1 LGHNA and CDR2 YNFKEQ. The CDR3 has 16 residues. V shed 0 bases, J shed 5 bases, and the junction held 8 bases outside the gene matches. The CDR3 DNA sequence: TGTGCCAGCAGCCAAGAGTCTAGCGGACGGGGAGATACGCAGTATTTT. Protein product: CASSQESSGRGDTQYF.

This chain uses TRBV18 with TRBJ1-1, with a tentative D call TRBD1 (5 bases). Germline-derived CDR1 and CDR2 are KGHSH and LQKENI. V was trimmed by 1 base and J by 4 bases, leaving 13 bases between them. The CDR3 consists of 15 residues. The CDR3 coding sequence is TGTGCCAGCTCACCACAGAGCGACAGATCCACTGAAGCTTTCTTT. Protein: CASSPQSDRSTEAFF.

This clone came up a few times. The rearrangement joins TRBV11-3 to TRBJ1-1; D is undetermined. The CDR3 loop spans 13 amino acids. The germline CDR1 and CDR2 sequences are SGHNT and YENEEA. V was clipped by 6 bases and J by 3 bases, with 11 bases between them. CDR3 protein: CASSSDSDTEAFF. CDR3 bases: TGTGCCAGCAGTAGTGACTCTGACACTGAAGCTTTCTTT.

This rearrangement joins TRBV30 to TRBJ2-7; 10 bases are shared with TRBD2. The V segment lost 7 bases and the J segment 4 bases; nucleotides outside the gene matches: 7. This CDR3 has 13 amino acids. The germline V gene encodes CDR1 GTSNPN and CDR2 SVGIG (reference sequence). The CDR3 loop is CALEGLARYEQYF. CDR3 sequence (DNA): TGTGCCTTAGAGGGACTAGCGCGTTACGAGCAGTACTTC.

The chain joins TRBV5-1 to TRBJ2-5; 8 nucleotides align to TRBD2. The CDR3 totals 13 residues. The germline V gene has CDR1 SGHRS and CDR2 YFSETQ. V was pared by 5 bases and J by 3 bases, with 3 bases of the junction left unmatched. The CDR3 is CASSSGDKETQYF. The DNA of the CDR3 is TGCGCCAGCAGTAGCGGGGATAAAGAGACCCAGTACTTC.

The CDR3: CASSLRAGSRSYEQYF. As DNA, the CDR3 is TGTGCCAGCAGCTTACGGGCAGGGTCGCGCTCCTACGAGCAGTACTTC. This chain links TRBV7-9 with TRBJ2-7; D is possibly TRBD1 (5 bases). CDR3 length: 16 residues. The germline V and J ends were trimmed by 2 bases and 0 bases, with 14 bases remaining between them. Germline lookup yields CDR1 SEHNR and CDR2 FQNEAQ (reference sequence). Complete variable domain (other parts from reference TRBV7-9 and TRBJ2-7): DTGVSQNPRHKITKRGQNVTFRCDPISEHNRLYWYRQTLGQGPEFLTYFQNEAQLEKSRLLSDRFSAERPKGSFSTLEIQRTEQGDSAMYLCASSLRAGSRSYEQYFGPGTRLTVT.

The V call is TRBV19, the J call TRBJ2-6; D remains ambiguous. V lost 5 bases and J lost 1, with 9 bases in between. The germline V gene has CDR1 LNHDA and CDR2 SQIVND (reference sequence). This CDR3 spans 15 amino acids. CDR3 bases: TGTGCCAGTAGTCCTCGGACGTCTGGGGCCAACGTCCTGACTTTC. Translating gives CASSPRTSGANVLTF.

This clone was seen just once. The chain carries TRBV9 and TRBJ2-7, with D unresolved. The CDR3 runs 13 residues. Germline V lookup: CDR1 SGDLS, CDR2 YYNGEE. Trimming removed 0 bases from V and 5 bases from J, with 9 bases in between. The CDR3 here is CASSVAPDDEQYF. In DNA, the CDR3 is TGTGCCAGCAGCGTAGCCCCGGATGACGAGCAGTACTTC.

This chain connects TRBV2 to TRBJ1-6; a weak D match, TRBD1 (5 bases). The ends were cut back, 4 bases at V and 7 bases at J, with 8 bases in the middle. The CDR3 covers 13 residues. In germline, CDR1 is SNHLY, CDR2 FYNNEI. The CDR3 region is CASSGQINSPLHF. CDR3 in DNA: TGTGCCAGCAGTGGACAGATAAATTCACCCCTCCACTTT.

This clone was counted a single time. The chain is built from TRBV5-1 and TRBJ2-5, with 9 bases lining up with TRBD1. Trimming took 3 bases from V and 5 from J; bases not matched to a gene: 5. Per the germline V gene, CDR1 is SGHRS and CDR2 is YFSETQ. The CDR3 contains 14 residues. The CDR3, as DNA: TGCGCCAGCAGCTCTACAGGGGGCAGGGAGACCCAGTACTTC. Protein: CASSSTGGRETQYF.

J is TRBJ2-7 and V is TRBV6-6; weak D call: TRBD1 (6 bases). Germline assignment: CDR1 MNHNY and CDR2 SVGAGI (reference sequence). This CDR3 has 15 amino acids. V was pared by 2 bases and J by 4 bases, with 15 bases between. This CDR3 reads CASSYAGGQGYEQYF. As DNA, the CDR3 is TGTGCCAGCAGTTACGCTGGCGGCCAGGGGTACGAGCAGTACTTC.

CDR3 DNA sequence: TGTGCCGCATCCCGGGACGTAAGATACACCGGGGAGCTGTTTTTT. Translated, it gives CAASRDVRYTGELFF. This chain connects TRBV6-6 to TRBJ2-2; possibly TRBD1 or TRBD2 for D (5 bases each). V was trimmed by 11 bases and J by 3 bases, leaving 19 bases between them. This CDR3 spans 15 amino acids. The V gene's germline CDR1 is MNHNY and CDR2 SVGAGI (reference sequence).

J is TRBJ1-1 and V is TRBV6-5, with D hard to call. Germline CDR1 and CDR2: MNHEY and SVGAGI. The CDR3 is 15 amino acids. The V end was cut by 0 bases, the J end by 0 bases, with 8 bases between. This chain's CDR3 is CASSYSRHMNTEAFF. In nucleotides, the CDR3 is TGTGCCAGCAGTTACTCGCGACATATGAACACTGAAGCTTTCTTT.